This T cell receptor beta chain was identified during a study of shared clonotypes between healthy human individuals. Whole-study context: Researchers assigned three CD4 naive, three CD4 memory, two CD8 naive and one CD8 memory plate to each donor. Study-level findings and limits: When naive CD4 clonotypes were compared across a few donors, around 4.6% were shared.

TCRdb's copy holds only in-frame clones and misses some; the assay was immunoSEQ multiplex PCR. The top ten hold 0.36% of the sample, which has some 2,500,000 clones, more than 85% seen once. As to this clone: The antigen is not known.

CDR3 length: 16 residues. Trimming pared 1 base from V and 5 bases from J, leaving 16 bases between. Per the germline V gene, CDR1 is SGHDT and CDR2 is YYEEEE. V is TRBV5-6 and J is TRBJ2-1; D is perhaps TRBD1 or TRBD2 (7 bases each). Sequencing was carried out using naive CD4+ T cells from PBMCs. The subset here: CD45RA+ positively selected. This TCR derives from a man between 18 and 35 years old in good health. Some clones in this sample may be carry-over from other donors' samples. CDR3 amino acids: CASSLRGLAADNEQFF. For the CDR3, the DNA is TGTGCCAGCAGCTTGAGGGGGCTAGCGGCTGACAATGAGCAGTTCTTC.